This TCR beta chain was identified during a study of T cell responses to AZD1222 COVID-19 vaccine. Comments on this clone: The antigen remains unidentified.

Germline assignment: CDR1 LGHDT and CDR2 YNNKEL (reference sequence). Trimming shortened V by 0 bases and J by 9 bases, and 8 bases separated the two germline ends. The CDR3 runs to 13 residues. Study observations and caveats: Only 5 or 6 individuals given AZD1222 were seropositive at baseline. The span of vaccine-associated CD4 TCRs extended across spike, with dominance at 160-218 and 743-854.

Clones were read by immunoSEQ multiplex PCR, and TCRdb kept only the in-frame ones, dropping some. This sample has 70,000 to 95,000 clones, with about 82% found just once. Here the sequenced sample was peripheral blood, taken 28 days after the second AZD1222 dose. The chain is built from TRBV3-1 (or the pseudogene TRBV3-2) and TRBJ2-2; D remains unclear. This clonotype was obtained from an adult who received the AZD1222 COVID-19 vaccine. The CDR3 here is CASSQEVRRELFF. The CDR3 DNA reads TGTGCCAGCAGCCAAGAGGTCAGGAGGGAGCTGTTTTTT.